Listed here are 31 T cell receptor beta chains from one sample, sequenced in a study of identifying expanded T cells in peripheral blood. Profiled with immunoSEQ multiplex PCR; TCRdb holds only in-frame clones, not every one. The sample has 100,000 to 150,000 clones, 80% to 90% seen once. The sequencing sample was made of blood. Every receptor here comes from a person aged 18 to 70 in good health.

The J gene is TRBJ2-2, the V gene TRBV28; D possibly matches TRBD1 or TRBD2 (5 bases each). V lost 4 bases and J lost 6, with 9 bases in between. Germline values: CDR1 MDHEN, CDR2 SYDVKM. CDR3 size: 13 residues. The CDR3 bases are TGTGCCAGCAGTTCAGGGACCTCCGGGGAGCTGTTTTTT. Residues: CASSSGTSGELFF.

This clone came up once. V usage is TRBV7-7 and J usage is TRBJ2-1, with TRBD2 as a possible D gene (5 bases). The CDR3 totals 13 residues. Germline assignment: CDR1 SSHAT and CDR2 FNYEAQ (reference sequence). V lost 5 bases, J lost 7 bases, and 12 bases lay in between. The CDR3 reads CASSRGPTNEQFF. The DNA of the CDR3 is TGTGCCAGCAGCCGAGGGCCAACTAATGAGCAGTTCTTC.

The chain joins TRBV7-3 to TRBJ2-7; 15 positions agree with TRBD2. The ends lost 2 bases at V and 2 bases at J; junction bases unmatched: 7. Germline V gene sequence: CDR1 SGHTA, CDR2 FQGTGA. This CDR3 has 18 residues. CDR3 nucleotide sequence: TGTGCCAGCAGCTTACCCGGACTAGCGGGGGGGCTCACCTACGAGCAGTACTTC. This sequence encodes CASSLPGLAGGLTYEQYF.

This rearrangement joins TRBV7-9 to TRBJ1-5, with D possibly TRBD1 on 6 matching bases. Germline V gene sequence: CDR1 SEHNR, CDR2 FQNEAQ (reference sequence). CDR3 length equals 16 residues. The V and J ends lost 0 bases and 2 bases respectively, with 11 bases between them. CDR3 in DNA: TGTGCCAGCAGCTTAGCTGGGGGCCCGGGCAATCAGCCCCAGCATTTT. Translated, it gives CASSLAGGPGNQPQHF.

The rearrangement links TRBV4-3 to TRBJ2-1, with TRBD2 matching over 10 bases. Trimming removed 6 bases from V and 9 bases from J; junction bases left unmatched: 2. The CDR3 is 12 amino acids. Germline CDR1 is LGHNA and CDR2 is YSLEER. Here the CDR3 reads CASRASGGEQFF. For the CDR3, the DNA is TGCGCCAGCAGGGCTAGCGGGGGTGAGCAGTTCTTC.

The table lists this clone with a few counts. The chain carries TRBV27 and TRBJ1-2, with 9 bases lining up with TRBD1. Per germline, CDR1 MNHEY and CDR2 SMNVEV (reference sequence). The CDR3 loop spans 14 amino acids. J lost 4 bases, V lost 6 bases, and 6 bases had no gene match. The CDR3 sequence: CASSTGTGSYGYTF. The CDR3 DNA follows: TGTGCCAGCAGCACCGGGACAGGGTCCTATGGCTACACCTTC.

This clone was observed a few times. The chain is built from TRBV29-1 and TRBJ1-2, with 7 nucleotides matching TRBD1. From germline, CDR1 is SQVTM and CDR2 ANQGSEA. The CDR3 loop spans 15 amino acids. V shed 4 bases, J shed 8 bases, and the junction held 16 bases outside the gene matches. The CDR3 sequence is CSVVSGLQGVGGYTF. CDR3 sequence (DNA): TGCAGCGTTGTAAGTGGGCTTCAGGGGGTAGGAGGCTACACCTTC.

The CDR3: CASSLDRELGQYF. DNA for the CDR3: TGTGCCAGCAGCCTCGACAGGGAGCTTGGGCAGTACTTC. The chain has TRBV5-8 and TRBJ2-7; TRBD1 aligns across 7 bases. Trimming cost V 4 bases and J 9 bases; bases outside gene matches: 10. The CDR3 length is 13 residues. CDR1 is SGHTS and CDR2 is YDEGEE in the germline V gene.

The chain joins TRBV14 to TRBJ2-7, with 14 bases that match TRBD2. The CDR3 loop spans 16 amino acids. The V gene end was trimmed by 6 bases and the J gene end by 4 bases; junction bases not matched to a gene: 8. Germline CDR1 reads SGHDN; CDR2 reads FVKESK. The CDR3 reads CASSWGLAGVQYEQYF. Here the CDR3 DNA reads TGTGCCAGCAGTTGGGGACTAGCGGGAGTTCAGTACGAGCAGTACTTC.

The chain is built from TRBV5-6 and TRBJ2-5; perhaps TRBD1 as D (5 bases). The CDR3 spans 15 residues. Looked up from germline, CDR1 is SGHDT and CDR2 is YYEEEE. The V gene lost 0 bases and the J gene lost 9 bases, with 18 bases spanning the gap. The CDR3 coding sequence is TGTGCCAGCAGCTTGGGGCAGGGTCCGGTTGTGGCCCAGTACTTC. Translating gives CASSLGQGPVVAQYF.

The chain links TRBV9 to TRBJ2-2, with D possibly TRBD2 on 6 matching bases. The ends were cut back, 3 bases at V and 7 bases at J, with 19 bases in the middle. CDR3 length: 16 residues. Germline lookup yields CDR1 SGDLS and CDR2 YYNGEE. CDR3 sequence reads: CASSGTGTGVVGELFF. CDR3 nucleotide sequence: TGTGCCAGCAGCGGCACCGGGACGGGGGTGGTCGGGGAGCTGTTTTTT.

The genes are TRBV27 and TRBJ1-5, with D possibly TRBD1 on 5 matching bases. Germline lookup yields CDR1 MNHEY and CDR2 SMNVEV (reference sequence). V lost 6 bases to trimming and J lost 7 bases, with 10 bases between them. The CDR3 is 12 residues long. CDR3 sequence (DNA): TGTGCCAGCAGATTAGGGGTCCAGCCCCAGCATTTT. Translating it yields CASRLGVQPQHF.

The chain uses TRBV6-1 and TRBJ1-5; D ambiguous. Germline lookup yields CDR1 MNHNS and CDR2 SASEGT. CDR3 length: 15 residues. Trimming took off 6 bases at V and 1 base at J, with 13 bases between the two ends. The CDR3 here is CASSLRPQSNQPQHF. For the CDR3, the DNA is TGTGCCAGCAGCTTGCGCCCCCAAAGCAATCAGCCCCAGCATTTT.

J is TRBJ2-5 and V is TRBV29-1; D is perhaps TRBD2 (5 bases). Germline loops: CDR1 SQVTM, CDR2 ANQGSEA. The germline V and J ends were trimmed by 3 bases and 2 bases, with 10 bases remaining between them. This CDR3 is built from 13 residues. The CDR3 loop is CSVDRTGQETQYF. CDR3 nucleotide sequence: TGCAGCGTTGACCGGACGGGACAAGAGACCCAGTACTTC. Together with reference TRBV29-1 and TRBJ2-5, the CDR3 gives the full variable domain: SAVISQKPSRDICQRGTSLTIQCQVDSQVTMMFWYRQQPGQSLTLIATANQGSEATYESGFVIDKFPISRPNLTFSTLTVSNMSPEDSSIYLCSVDRTGQETQYFGPGTRLLVL.

The chain combines TRBV2 with TRBJ2-5, with 8 bases that match TRBD2. Germline V gene data show CDR1 as SNHLY and CDR2 as FYNNEI. The CDR3 contains 16 residues. J was trimmed by 3 bases and V by 4 bases; bases with no gene match: 10. The CDR3 loop reads CASSGGPGLGEETQYF. Here the CDR3 DNA reads TGTGCCAGCAGTGGGGGACCGGGACTAGGGGAAGAGACCCAGTACTTC. The variable domain in full, completed from reference TRBV2 and TRBJ2-5, reads EPEVTQTPSHQVTQMGQEVILRCVPISNHLYFYWYRQILGQKVEFLVSFYNNEISEKSEIFDDQFSVERPDGSNFTLKIRSTKLEDSAMYFCASSGGPGLGEETQYFGPGTRLLVL.

The chain joins TRBV28 to TRBJ2-1; tentatively, D is TRBD1 (5 bases). The germline V gene has CDR1 MDHEN and CDR2 SYDVKM. The V end lost 7 bases, the J end lost 3 bases, and 10 bases lay between the germline ends. The CDR3 has 13 amino acids. CDR3 protein: CASMGLVYNEQFF. The CDR3 nucleotides are TGTGCCAGCATGGGGCTAGTCTACAATGAGCAGTTCTTC. The whole variable domain, remainder taken from reference TRBV28 and TRBJ2-1, is DVKVTQSSRYLVKRTGEKVFLECVQDMDHENMFWYRQDPGLGLRLIYFSYDVKMKEKGDIPEGYSVSREKKERFSLILESASTNQTSMYLCASMGLVYNEQFFGPGTRLTVL.

This rearrangement joins TRBV5-6 to TRBJ2-7; perhaps TRBD1 as D (5 bases). Trimming stripped 2 bases from V and 2 bases from J, with 14 bases between. The CDR3 is 15 amino acids. Germline lookup yields CDR1 SGHDT and CDR2 YYEEEE. The CDR3 region is CASSFIDAGPYEQYF. In DNA form, the CDR3 reads TGTGCCAGCAGCTTCATTGACGCAGGGCCCTACGAGCAGTACTTC.

This sequence joins TRBV5-6 and TRBJ2-5; 7 bases are shared with TRBD1. V was pared by 6 bases and J by 2 bases, with 4 bases of the junction left unmatched. CDR3 length equals 13 residues. Germline-derived CDR1 and CDR2 are SGHDT and YYEEEE. Here the CDR3 DNA reads TGTGCCAGCACCCGACAGGGACAAGAGACCCAGTACTTC. Its protein product is CASTRQGQETQYF.

The rearrangement uses TRBV2 and TRBJ2-3; TRBD1 might be the D (6 bases). The CDR3 runs 17 residues. V was shortened by 3 bases and J by 1 base, with 17 bases between the two germline ends. CDR1 SNHLY and CDR2 FYNNEI come from the germline V gene. CDR3 DNA sequence: TGTGCCAGCAGTGATCCGGAGCGAGGGGGTCGCACAGATACGCAGTATTTT. Translating gives CASSDPERGGRTDTQYF. Combining the CDR3 with reference TRBV2 and TRBJ2-3 gives the whole variable domain EPEVTQTPSHQVTQMGQEVILRCVPISNHLYFYWYRQILGQKVEFLVSFYNNEISEKSEIFDDQFSVERPDGSNFTLKIRSTKLEDSAMYFCASSDPERGGRTDTQYFGPGTRLTVL.

The rearrangement links TRBV7-3 to TRBJ2-3; D gene unclear. Deletions cut 2 bases from V and 0 bases from J, with 12 bases between. CDR1 is SGHTA and CDR2 is FQGTGA in the germline V gene. The CDR3 spans 16 residues. The CDR3 nucleotides read TGTGCCAGCAGCTTATTTGGCGAGACTAGCACAGATACGCAGTATTTT. This codes for CASSLFGETSTDTQYF.

This clone was found once. The V gene is TRBV21-1, the J gene TRBJ1-4; TRBD1, the D gene given by the table, was not confirmed from the DNA. TRBV21-1 is termed a pseudogene. CDR3 length: 15 amino acids. CDR3 protein: CASSAPGQEGEKLFF. DNA for the CDR3: TGTGCCAGCAGCGCGCCGGGACAGGAGGGGGAAAAACTGTTTTTT.

This clone has only a few counts. V is TRBV7-9 and J is TRBJ2-7, with D perhaps being TRBD1 or TRBD2 (6 bases each). Trimming cost V 3 bases and J 2 bases, with 14 bases left between them. The CDR3 is 15 residues long. The germline V gene has CDR1 SEHNR and CDR2 FQNEAQ (reference sequence). CDR3 in amino acids: CASSLDTGRTYEQYF. The CDR3 DNA reads as TGTGCCAGCAGCTTGGATACAGGGAGGACCTACGAGCAGTACTTC.

This chain links TRBV28 with TRBJ1-1; no clear D. V was trimmed by 5 bases and J by 0 bases, leaving 4 bases between them. The CDR3 loop spans 12 amino acids. Germline assignment: CDR1 MDHEN and CDR2 SYDVKM. This CDR3 reads CASSPLNTEAFF. The CDR3 DNA follows: TGTGCCAGCAGTCCGCTGAACACTGAAGCTTTCTTT.

The genes are TRBV12-5 and TRBJ2-3; perhaps TRBD1 as D (6 bases). The CDR3 runs 15 residues. The ends were cut back, 0 bases at V and 4 bases at J, with 11 bases in the middle. Germline V lookup: CDR1 LGHNT, CDR2 FRNRAP. CDR3 region: CASGLVGSGADTQYF. DNA for the CDR3: TGTGCTAGTGGTTTGGTAGGGTCAGGGGCAGATACGCAGTATTTT.

The rearrangement links TRBV4-2 to TRBJ1-1, with 7 positions matching TRBD1. Germline lookup yields CDR1 LGHNA and CDR2 YNFKEQ. The CDR3 has 15 residues. The V segment lost 0 bases and the J segment 5 bases; nucleotides outside the gene matches: 6. The CDR3 DNA follows: TGTGCCAGCAGCCAAGAGACAGGGTTGAGAACTGAAGCTTTCTTT. Its translation is CASSQETGLRTEAFF.

The CDR3 reads CASSPGQAGANVLTF. CDR3 nucleotide sequence: TGTGCCAGCAGTCCCGGGCAGGCTGGGGCCAACGTCCTGACTTTC. The V and J genes are TRBV28 and TRBJ2-6; the D is unclear. The V and J ends lost 5 bases and 2 bases respectively, with 10 bases between them. Germline lookup yields CDR1 MDHEN and CDR2 SYDVKM. The CDR3 runs to 15 residues.

The rearrangement joins TRBV11-2 to TRBJ2-1, with D maybe TRBD2 (5 bases). The length of the CDR3 is 13 residues. Germline V gene lookup returns CDR1 SGHAT and CDR2 FQNNGV. V dropped 5 bases and J dropped 15 bases, with 20 bases sitting between them. The CDR3 loop is CASSMERTGIPFF. The CDR3 region has the DNA TGTGCCAGCAGCATGGAGCGGACCGGGATCCCGTTCTTC.

The chain is built from TRBV11-2 and TRBJ2-5, with 11 bases lining up with TRBD2. The trim removed 2 bases at V and 1 base at J, leaving 6 bases unmatched. The CDR3 contains 17 residues. Germline CDR1 is SGHAT and CDR2 is FQNNGV. The CDR3 sequence is CASSLLLAGVGQETQYF. In DNA form, the CDR3 reads TGTGCCAGCAGCTTATTACTAGCGGGAGTCGGCCAAGAGACCCAGTACTTC.

The V gene is TRBV9, the J gene TRBJ2-2; 8 bases agree with TRBD1. V dropped 4 bases and J dropped 9; count of bases not matched to a gene: 11. The CDR3 totals 15 residues. Germline loops: CDR1 SGDLS, CDR2 YYNGEE. The CDR3 sequence is CASSPDIQGARELFF. CDR3 DNA sequence: TGTGCCAGCAGCCCCGATATCCAGGGGGCCCGGGAGCTGTTTTTT.

The DNA for the CDR3 is TGCAGCACAAGGGGGCCTCCCGGGGATGGCTACACCTTC. Its protein is CSTRGPPGDGYTF. The chain combines TRBV29-1 with TRBJ1-2; 7 bases line up with TRBD1. This CDR3 region has 13 residues. Trimming cost V 8 bases and J 6 bases; bases outside gene matches: 12. Germline V gene data show CDR1 as SQVTM and CDR2 as ANQGSEA.

The V and J genes are TRBV7-9 and TRBJ2-5; D is perhaps TRBD2 (5 bases). Germline loops: CDR1 SEHNR, CDR2 FQNEAQ (reference sequence). Trimming removed 4 bases from V and 5 bases from J, with 23 bases in between. The CDR3 length is 17 residues. CDR3 sequence reads: CASSSGLARTSFETQYF. In DNA, the CDR3 is TGTGCCAGCAGCTCTGGGTTAGCGCGGACTTCTTTTGAGACCCAGTACTTC.